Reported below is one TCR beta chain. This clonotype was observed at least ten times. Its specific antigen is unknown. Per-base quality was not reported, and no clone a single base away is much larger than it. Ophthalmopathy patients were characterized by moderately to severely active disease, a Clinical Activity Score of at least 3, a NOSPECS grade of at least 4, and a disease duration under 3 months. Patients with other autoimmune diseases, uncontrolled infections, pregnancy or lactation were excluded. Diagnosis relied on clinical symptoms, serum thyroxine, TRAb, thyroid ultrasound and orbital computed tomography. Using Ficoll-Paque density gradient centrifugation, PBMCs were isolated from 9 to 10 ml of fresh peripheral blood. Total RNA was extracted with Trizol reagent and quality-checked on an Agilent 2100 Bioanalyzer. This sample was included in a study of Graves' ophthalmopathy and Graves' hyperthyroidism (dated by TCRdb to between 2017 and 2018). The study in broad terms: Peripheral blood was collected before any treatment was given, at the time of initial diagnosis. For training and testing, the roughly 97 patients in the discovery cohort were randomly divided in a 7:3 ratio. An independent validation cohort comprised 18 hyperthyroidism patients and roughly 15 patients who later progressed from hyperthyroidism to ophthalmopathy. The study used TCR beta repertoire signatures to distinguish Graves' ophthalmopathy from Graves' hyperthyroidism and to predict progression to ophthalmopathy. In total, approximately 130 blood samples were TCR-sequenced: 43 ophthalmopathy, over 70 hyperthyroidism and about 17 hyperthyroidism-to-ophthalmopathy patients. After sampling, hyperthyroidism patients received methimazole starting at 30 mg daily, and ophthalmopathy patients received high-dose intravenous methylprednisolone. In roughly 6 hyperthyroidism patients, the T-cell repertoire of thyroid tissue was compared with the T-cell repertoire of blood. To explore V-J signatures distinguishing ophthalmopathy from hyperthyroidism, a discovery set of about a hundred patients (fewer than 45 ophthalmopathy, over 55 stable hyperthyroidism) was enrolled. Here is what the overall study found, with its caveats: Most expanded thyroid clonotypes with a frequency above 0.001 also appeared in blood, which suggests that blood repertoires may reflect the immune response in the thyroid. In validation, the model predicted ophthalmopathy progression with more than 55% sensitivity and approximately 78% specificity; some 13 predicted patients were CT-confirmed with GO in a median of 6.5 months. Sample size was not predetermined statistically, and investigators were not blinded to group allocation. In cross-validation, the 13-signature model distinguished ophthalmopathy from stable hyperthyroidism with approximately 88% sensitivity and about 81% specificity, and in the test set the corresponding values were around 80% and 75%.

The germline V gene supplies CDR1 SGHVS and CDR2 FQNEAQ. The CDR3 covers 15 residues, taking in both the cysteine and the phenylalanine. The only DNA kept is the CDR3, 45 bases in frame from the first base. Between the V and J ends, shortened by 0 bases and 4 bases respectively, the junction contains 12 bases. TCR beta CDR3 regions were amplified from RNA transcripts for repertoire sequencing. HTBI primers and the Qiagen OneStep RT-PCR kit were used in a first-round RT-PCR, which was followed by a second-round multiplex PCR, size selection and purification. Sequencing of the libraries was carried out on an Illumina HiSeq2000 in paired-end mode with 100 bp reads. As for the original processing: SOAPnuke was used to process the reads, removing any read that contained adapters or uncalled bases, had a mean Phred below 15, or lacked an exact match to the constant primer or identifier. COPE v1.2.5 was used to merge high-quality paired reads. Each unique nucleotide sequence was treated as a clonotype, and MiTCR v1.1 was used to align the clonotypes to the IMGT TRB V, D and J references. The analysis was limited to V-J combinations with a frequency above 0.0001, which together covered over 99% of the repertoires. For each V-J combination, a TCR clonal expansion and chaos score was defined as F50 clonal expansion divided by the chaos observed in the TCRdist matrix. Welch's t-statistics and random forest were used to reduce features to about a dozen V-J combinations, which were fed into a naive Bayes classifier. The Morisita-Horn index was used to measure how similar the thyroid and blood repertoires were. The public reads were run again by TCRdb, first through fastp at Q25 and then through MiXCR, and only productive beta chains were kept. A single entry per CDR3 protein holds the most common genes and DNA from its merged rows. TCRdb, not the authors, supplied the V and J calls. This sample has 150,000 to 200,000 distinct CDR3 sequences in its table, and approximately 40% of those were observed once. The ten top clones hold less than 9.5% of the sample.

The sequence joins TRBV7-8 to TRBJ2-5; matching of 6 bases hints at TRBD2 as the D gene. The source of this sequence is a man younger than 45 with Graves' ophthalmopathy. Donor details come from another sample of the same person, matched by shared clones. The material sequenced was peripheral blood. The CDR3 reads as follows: CASSLASGSGETQYF. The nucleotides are TGTGCCAGCAGCTTAGCGTCCGGGAGTGGAGAGACCCAGTACTTC.